This TCR beta chain came from a study of T-cell memory formation after mild COVID-19. Study-wide results and limits: Researchers could not confirm that second-wave clones peaking on day 37 targeted SARS-CoV-2. In pre-infection memory, a portion of responding clones appeared, which suggested that cross-reactive memory joined.

Via MiXCR, TCRdb re-called the 5' RACE reads, giving one row per CDR3 protein. The sample holds 550,000 to 600,000 distinct CDR3 sequences, around 15% seen once. This clonotype came up many times. Its antigen is not known. V shed 2 bases and J 2 bases; nucleotides not matched to a gene: 1. CDR3 length equals 14 residues. Germline CDR1 is SQVTM and CDR2 is ANQGSEA. The receptor was derived from an adult woman who had mild COVID-19 (a few samples of this study predate the infection). Cell type and time point are not known. The V gene is TRBV29-1, the J gene TRBJ2-7, with 12 bases fitting TRBD2. Sequenced sample: PBMCs or a T cell subset sorted from them (not recorded which). CDR3 residues: CSVELAGGPYEQYF. The CDR3 DNA reads as TGCAGCGTTGAACTAGCGGGAGGGCCCTACGAGCAGTACTTC.